These 20 T cell receptor beta chains share one sample of origin, sequenced in a study of T cell clusters in autoimmune cytopenias. One tube held mixed TRB-A and TRB-B primer pools for touch-down PCR. Each CDR3 protein gets one entry in TCRdb, which reprocessed the multiplex PCR reads and gives no DNA. The listing records about 4,200 distinct CDR3 sequences. Each sample's input was approximately 270 ng genomic DNA, about 38,000 genome equivalents. In addition, the sample was reused for a study of T cell repertoires in aging, cancer and after chemotherapy.

Sequencing was done on a sample of peripheral blood. The receptors originated from a human donor in good health.

The rearrangement links TRBV6-2 or TRBV6-3 to TRBJ2-1; the D call of TRBD1 rests on TCRdb alone, since no DNA is present to check it. The CDR3 totals 15 residues. Germline V gene data show CDR1 as MNHEY and CDR2 as SVGEGT. CDR3 sequence reads: CASLGPYRPPNEQFF.

This chain joins TRBV5-5 and TRBJ2-1. The CDR3 extends over 17 amino acids. Germline V gene data show CDR1 as SGHKS and CDR2 as YYEKEE (reference sequence). CDR3 protein: CASSLALSASLSNEQFF.

This clonotype is deemed medium-sized by its frequency. The gene calls are TRBV6-2 or TRBV6-3 and TRBJ2-3; TCRdb proposes TRBD2, but this gene call is untestable without DNA. The CDR3 length is 18 residues. CDR1 MNHEY and CDR2 SVGEGT come from the germline V gene. CDR3 protein: CASRTPRGLAGSTDTQYF.

V and J are TRBV27 and TRBJ1-1. Looked up from germline, CDR1 is MNHEY and CDR2 is SMNVEV (reference sequence). This CDR3 spans 13 amino acids. The CDR3 is CASSKAGITEAFF.

The chain combines TRBV12-3 or TRBV12-4 with TRBJ2-6; TCRdb returns TRBD1, unconfirmable since there is no DNA. The CDR3 loop spans 16 amino acids. The CDR3 loop is CASSLAGASGANVLTF.

The chain recombines TRBV6-2 or TRBV6-3 with TRBJ2-1; the TRBD1 assignment by TCRdb is unverifiable without DNA. The CDR3 spans 13 residues. Germline values: CDR1 MNHEY, CDR2 SVGEGT. Here the CDR3 reads CASSLQGRSEQFF.

The chain uses TRBV6-6 and TRBJ2-2; the D gene TCRdb calls, TRBD1, cannot be checked with no DNA. The CDR3 loop spans 16 amino acids. Germline V lookup: CDR1 MNHNY, CDR2 SVGAGI (reference sequence). CDR3 residues: CASRNRQGTNTGELFF.

The chain links TRBV19 to TRBJ1-2; TCRdb selects TRBD1, and the lack of DNA leaves this call unchecked. The CDR3 runs to 15 residues. Per the germline V gene, CDR1 is LNHDA and CDR2 is SQIVND (reference sequence). The CDR3 spells CASSIATGEGYGYTF.

This chain links TRBV18 with TRBJ1-2; there is no DNA to check the TCRdb D call of TRBD1. The CDR3 is 13 amino acids. Germline CDR1 reads KGHSH; CDR2 reads LQKENI. CDR3: CASSKTGKDGYTF.

The chain combines TRBV12-3 or TRBV12-4 with TRBJ2-7; the TCRdb D gene call, TRBD1, has no DNA to confirm it. The CDR3 is made up of 11 amino acids. This CDR3 is CASSQGYEQYF.

This chain links TRBV18 with TRBJ2-7. This CDR3 spans 13 amino acids. Germline V gene lookup returns CDR1 KGHSH and CDR2 LQKENI. CDR3 protein: CASSPSDSYEQYF.

The CDR3 sequence is CASSPLGETPYNEQFF. The chain uses TRBV12-3 or TRBV12-4 and TRBJ2-1; TCRdb's D call of TRBD1 is untestable without DNA. This CDR3 has 16 residues.

This CDR3 is CASSLYRLAGEEADTQYF. V gene TRBV11-2 combines with J gene TRBJ2-3; as DNA is missing, the TRBD2 call by TCRdb cannot be tested. Per germline, CDR1 SGHAT and CDR2 FQNNGV. The CDR3 totals 18 residues.

The chain recombines TRBV12-3 or TRBV12-4 with TRBJ1-1. The CDR3 loop spans 11 amino acids. CDR3 loop: CASSFTTEAFF.

This sequence joins TRBV18 and TRBJ2-7. Per germline, CDR1 KGHSH and CDR2 LQKENI. The CDR3 consists of 14 residues. CDR3 protein: CASSPPSRNYEQYF. The full variable domain, completed using reference TRBV18 and TRBJ2-7, is NAGVMQNPRHLVRRRGQEARLRCSPMKGHSHVYWYRQLPEEGLKFMVYLQKENIIDESGMPKERFSAEFPKEGPSILRIQQVVRGDSAAYFCASSPPSRNYEQYFGPGTRLTVT.

This clonotype is deemed medium-sized (0.01 to 0.1%) by its frequency. The rearrangement links TRBV7-2 to TRBJ2-2; checking the TCRdb D call of TRBD1 is not possible without DNA. CDR1 SGHTA and CDR2 FQGNSA come from the germline V gene. This CDR3 has 16 amino acids. This CDR3 is CASSFQGGGAGGELFF.

The rearrangement uses TRBV15 and TRBJ2-6; TCRdb reports TRBD1, a call that lacks DNA to check it against. The CDR3 covers 22 residues. The germline V gene has CDR1 LNHNV and CDR2 YYDKDF (reference sequence). CDR3 sequence: CATSRDWRRAGQGLAGANVLTF.

The chain uses TRBV19 and TRBJ2-3; the TCRdb D gene call, TRBD1, has no DNA to confirm it. Germline CDR1 is LNHDA and CDR2 is SQIVND (reference sequence). This CDR3 is built from 17 residues. CDR3 loop: CASSTSQGTGVTDTQYF.

The J gene is TRBJ2-2, the V gene TRBV12-3 or TRBV12-4; there is no DNA to check the TCRdb D call of TRBD2. The CDR3 extends over 15 amino acids. The CDR3 loop is CASSFSAGVPGELFF.

V usage is TRBV12-3 or TRBV12-4 and J usage is TRBJ2-3; TCRdb returns TRBD2, unconfirmable since there is no DNA. The CDR3 is 12 residues long. CDR3 protein: CASDRGGDTQYF.